The T cell receptor (beta chain) described here comes from a study of T cell responses to AZD1222 COVID-19 vaccine. V lost 5 bases and J 11 bases, leaving 15 bases between the germline ends. The CDR3 is 12 residues long. Germline lookup yields CDR1 SGHTA and CDR2 FQGNSA. Method: immunoSEQ multiplex PCR; TCRdb's copy keeps in-frame clones and lacks some. The table includes 56,000 or so clones, 70% to 80% detected once. Here the sequenced sample was peripheral blood, taken 28 days after the second AZD1222 dose. The clonotype originates from an adult who received the AZD1222 COVID-19 vaccine. V gene TRBV7-2 combines with J gene TRBJ1-1; D is unresolved. CDR3 nucleotides: TGTGCCAGCAGCGCAAATTCTGGAGAGGCTTTCTTT. Translating it yields CASSANSGEAFF.